This entry lists 21 T cell receptor beta chains sequenced from one sample in a study of CD8 T cells in Susac syndrome. RNA was extracted with the RNeasy kit, and a quantity of roughly 0.45 to 1 ug was reverse transcribed using random hexamers. TCRdb analysed the immunoSEQ multiplex PCR reads with MiXCR anew, one entry per CDR3 protein. The sample holds approximately 120,000 distinct CDR3 sequences, around 94% seen once. The sequencing sample was made of CD4+ T cells from PBMCs. The receptors here all came from a human donor in good health.

The chain employs TRBV7-9 and TRBJ1-1, with D unclear. From germline, CDR1 is SEHNR and CDR2 FQNEAQ (reference sequence). Trimming cost V 4 bases and J 0 bases, with 6 bases left between them. The CDR3 consists of 13 residues. In DNA, the CDR3 is TGTGCCAGCAGCTCGACCCTGAACACTGAAGCTTTCTTT. It is translated as CASSSTLNTEAFF.

The V and J genes are TRBV4-1 and TRBJ1-5; D uncertain. V lost 3 bases and J lost 4, with 7 bases in between. CDR3 size: 13 residues. The germline gives CDR1 MGHRA, CDR2 YSYEKL. The CDR3 bases are TGCGCCAGCAGCCAGCTTTGGAATCAGCCCCAGCATTTT. Its protein is CASSQLWNQPQHF.

The chain uses TRBV3-1 and TRBJ1-5; D gene ambiguous. The CDR3 has 13 residues. V gave up 3 bases and J gave up 7 bases, with 10 bases separating them. The germline gives CDR1 LGHDT, CDR2 YNNKEL (reference sequence). In DNA, the CDR3 is TGTGCCAGCAGCCAGGGAGTTGAGCAGCCCCAGCATTTT. Translation: CASSQGVEQPQHF.

The CDR3 region has the DNA TGTGCCAGCAGCCCAGACAGGGGAGCATGCAATGAGCAGTTCTTC. It codes for CASSPDRGACNEQFF. This chain uses TRBV7-8 with TRBJ2-1; TRBD1 matches at 8 bases. Germline CDR1 is SGHVS and CDR2 is FQNEAQ. V lost 5 bases and J lost 6; bases outside the gene matches: 9. The CDR3 spans 15 residues.

The chain employs TRBV5-1 and TRBJ2-2, with 13 bases aligning to TRBD2. CDR3 length equals 17 residues. Germline V CDR1 and CDR2: SGHRS, YFSETQ. After removal of 0 bases from V and 5 bases from J, the junction contained 4 bases not matched to a gene. The CDR3 sequence is CASSLDTGLAGTGELFF. Written as DNA, the CDR3 is TGCGCCAGCAGCTTGGACACGGGACTAGCGGGAACCGGGGAGCTGTTTTTT.

The V gene is TRBV18, the J gene TRBJ1-5; D perhaps matches TRBD1 (5 bases). CDR1 is KGHSH, CDR2 LQKENI, per germline. Trimming shortened V by 3 bases and J by 2 bases, and 17 bases separated the two germline ends. The CDR3 spans 17 residues. Written as DNA, the CDR3 is TGTGCCAGCTCACCTCCGGGACGACCGGGCGGCAATCAGCCCCAGCATTTT. Amino acid sequence: CASSPPGRPGGNQPQHF. Variable domain in full (rest from reference TRBV18 and TRBJ1-5): NAGVMQNPRHLVRRRGQEARLRCSPMKGHSHVYWYRQLPEEGLKFMVYLQKENIIDESGMPKERFSAEFPKEGPSILRIQQVVRGDSAAYFCASSPPGRPGGNQPQHFGDGTRLSIL.

The rearrangement uses TRBV4-1 and TRBJ2-7; no definite D call. This CDR3 region has 14 residues. Germline V gives CDR1 MGHRA, CDR2 YSYEKL. The V end was cut by 1 base, the J end by 2 bases, with 9 bases between. The CDR3 reads CASSQVLNTYEQYF. The CDR3 bases are TGCGCCAGCAGCCAAGTGCTCAACACCTACGAGCAGTACTTC.

The chain recombines TRBV7-6 with TRBJ2-7, with 9 positions matching TRBD2. Germline V gives CDR1 SGHVS, CDR2 FNYEAQ. With 1 base clipped from V and 2 bases from J, the junction kept 6 bases outside the gene matches. The CDR3 runs 16 residues. The CDR3 coding sequence is TGTGCCAGCAGCTTAGGTCTAGCGGGAAAAACCTACGAGCAGTACTTC. This codes for CASSLGLAGKTYEQYF.

CDR3 amino acids: CASKDEGQGAFF. The CDR3 region has the DNA TGTGCCAGCAAGGACGAGGGACAAGGAGCTTTCTTT. The chain joins TRBV6-2 or TRBV6-3 to TRBJ1-1, with D perhaps matching TRBD1 (6 bases). The CDR3 length is 12 residues. The ends were cut back, 7 bases at V and 10 bases at J, with 16 bases in the middle. CDR1 MNHEY and CDR2 SVGEGT come from the germline V gene.

CDR3: CASKYGGFDTEAFF. The CDR3 coding sequence is TGTGCCAGCAAATACGGGGGTTTCGACACTGAAGCTTTCTTT. The rearrangement links TRBV6-2 or TRBV6-3 to TRBJ1-1, with a tentative D call TRBD1 (5 bases). From germline, CDR1 is MNHEY and CDR2 SVGEGT. Deletions cut 7 bases from V and 3 bases from J, with 15 bases between. This CDR3 spans 14 amino acids.

The chain links TRBV30 to TRBJ1-1, with unresolved D. The germline CDR1 and CDR2 sequences are GTSNPN and SVGIG (reference sequence). The CDR3 is made up of 12 amino acids. V was pared by 4 bases and J by 5 bases, with 11 bases between. The CDR3 DNA reads TGTGCCTGGACTCAATTGGGGACTGAAGCTTTCTTT. Encoded protein: CAWTQLGTEAFF.

The V gene is TRBV19, the J gene TRBJ2-7, with 8 positions matching TRBD2. This CDR3 has 14 amino acids. The germline CDR1 and CDR2 sequences are LNHDA and SQIVND (reference sequence). V lost 3 bases, J lost 4 bases, and 5 bases stayed unmatched. CDR3 region: CASSIGGRWYEQYF. CDR3 sequence (DNA): TGTGCCAGTAGTATTGGCGGGAGGTGGTACGAGCAGTACTTC.

This chain connects TRBV28 to TRBJ1-2; possibly TRBD1 for D (5 bases). The CDR3 spans 12 residues. The V gene lost 6 bases and the J gene lost 8 bases, with 13 bases spanning the gap. Germline V CDR1 and CDR2: MDHEN, SYDVKM. DNA for the CDR3: TGTGCCAGCAGGGAATCTAGGGGAGGCTACACCTTC. The encoded protein is CASRESRGGYTF.

The sample holds one count of this clonotype. The chain couples TRBV3-1 to TRBJ1-1, with D hard to call. V was clipped by 6 bases and J by 4 bases, with 12 bases between them. This CDR3 is built from 13 residues. The germline V gene encodes CDR1 LGHDT and CDR2 YNNKEL (reference sequence). The CDR3 here is CASRLAFGTEAFF. The CDR3 nucleotides are TGTGCCAGCAGACTTGCGTTCGGCACTGAAGCTTTCTTT.

This sequence joins TRBV29-1 and TRBJ1-1; 10 bases match TRBD1. Looked up from germline, CDR1 is SQVTM and CDR2 is ANQGSEA. V shed 8 bases, J shed 3 bases, and the junction held 6 bases outside the gene matches. This CDR3 is 13 amino acids long. CDR3 amino acids: CSSRTGGYTEAFF. The CDR3 DNA sequence: TGCAGCTCCAGGACAGGGGGTTACACTGAAGCTTTCTTT.

This rearrangement joins TRBV12-3 or TRBV12-4 to TRBJ2-7; D perhaps matches TRBD2 (7 bases). The CDR3 is 15 residues long. Trimming removed 5 bases at V and 5 bases at J, with 19 bases between. CDR3 residues: CASSPPTGRENEQYF. CDR3 DNA: TGTGCCAGCAGTCCTCCAACAGGGAGGGAGAACGAGCAGTACTTC.

The chain carries TRBV20-1 and TRBJ2-5, with no clear D. CDR3 length equals 12 residues. The V end was cut by 2 bases, the J end by 3 bases, with 7 bases between. Germline V CDR1 and CDR2: DFQATT, SNEGSKA (reference sequence). CDR3 nucleotides: TGCAGTGCTAGATTCGGAGAAGAGACCCAGTACTTC. This encodes CSARFGEETQYF.

The chain links TRBV30 to TRBJ1-1, with 7 bases that match TRBD1. V was clipped by 0 bases and J by 1 base; unmatched bases: 8. The CDR3 spans 16 residues. Germline loops: CDR1 GTSNPN, CDR2 SVGIG (reference sequence). In nucleotides, the CDR3 is TGTGCCTGGAGTGTACAGGACAGGTGGACGAACACTGAAGCTTTCTTT. Translation gives CAWSVQDRWTNTEAFF.

This chain uses TRBV29-1 with TRBJ1-3, with D possibly being TRBD1 (6 bases). The CDR3 loop spans 13 amino acids. With 7 bases removed from V and 1 base from J, the gap between germline ends came to 11 bases. The germline gives CDR1 SQVTM, CDR2 ANQGSEA. The CDR3 sequence is CSGTGYSGNTIYF. CDR3 coding DNA: TGCAGCGGTACAGGGTATTCTGGAAACACCATATATTTT. The whole variable domain, filled in from reference TRBV29-1 and TRBJ1-3, reads SAVISQKPSRDICQRGTSLTIQCQVDSQVTMMFWYRQQPGQSLTLIATANQGSEATYESGFVIDKFPISRPNLTFSTLTVSNMSPEDSSIYLCSGTGYSGNTIYFGEGSWLTVV.

V is TRBV6-5 and J is TRBJ1-1; maybe TRBD1 (6 bases). V lost 5 bases and J lost 4, with 11 bases in between. This CDR3 comprises 13 residues. CDR1 and CDR2 (germline): MNHEY, SVGAGI. This CDR3 is CASSRQGGTEAFF. The DNA of the CDR3 is TGTGCCAGCAGTCGCCAAGGGGGCACTGAAGCTTTCTTT.

The rearrangement links TRBV10-3 to TRBJ1-1; 9 bases are a match to TRBD1. The CDR3 length is 16 residues. The germline V gene has CDR1 ENHRY and CDR2 SYGVKD. J lost 1 base, V lost 4 bases, and 7 bases had no gene match. The CDR3 DNA reads as TGTGCCATCAGTGTGCGTAACAGGGGGCAGAACACTGAAGCTTTCTTT. Translated: CAISVRNRGQNTEAFF.